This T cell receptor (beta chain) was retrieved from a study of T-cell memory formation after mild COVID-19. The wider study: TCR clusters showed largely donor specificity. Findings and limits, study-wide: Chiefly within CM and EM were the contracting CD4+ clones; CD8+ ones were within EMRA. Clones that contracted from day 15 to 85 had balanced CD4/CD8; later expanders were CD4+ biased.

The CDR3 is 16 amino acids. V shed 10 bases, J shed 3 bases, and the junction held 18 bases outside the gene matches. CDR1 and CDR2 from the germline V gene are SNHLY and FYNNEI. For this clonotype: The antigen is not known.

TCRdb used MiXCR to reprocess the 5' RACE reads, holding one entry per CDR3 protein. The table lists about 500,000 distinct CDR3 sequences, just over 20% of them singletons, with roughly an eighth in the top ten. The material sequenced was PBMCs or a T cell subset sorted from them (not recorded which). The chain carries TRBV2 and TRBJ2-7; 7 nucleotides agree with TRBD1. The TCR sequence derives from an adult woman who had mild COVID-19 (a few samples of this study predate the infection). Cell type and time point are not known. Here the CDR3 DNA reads TGTGCCACCAACCTCCTCGACAGGGCGAGGGGCTACGAGCAGTACTTC. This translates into CATNLLDRARGYEQYF.